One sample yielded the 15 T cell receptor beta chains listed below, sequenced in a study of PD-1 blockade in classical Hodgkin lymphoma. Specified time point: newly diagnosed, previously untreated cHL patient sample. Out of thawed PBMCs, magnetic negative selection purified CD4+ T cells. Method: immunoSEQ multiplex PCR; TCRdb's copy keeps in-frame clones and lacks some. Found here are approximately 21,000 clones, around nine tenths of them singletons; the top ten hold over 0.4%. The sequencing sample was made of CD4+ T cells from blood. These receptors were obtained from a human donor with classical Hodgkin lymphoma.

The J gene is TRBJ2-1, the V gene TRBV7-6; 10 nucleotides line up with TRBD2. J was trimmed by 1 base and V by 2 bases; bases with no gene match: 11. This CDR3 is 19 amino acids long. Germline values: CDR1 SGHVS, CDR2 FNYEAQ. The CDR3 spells CASSLMASGSFFSYNEQFF. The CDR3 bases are TGTGCCAGCAGCTTAATGGCTAGCGGGAGTTTTTTTTCCTACAATGAGCAGTTCTTC.

CDR3 in amino acids: CASSTFRGVTDTQYF. CDR3 DNA: TGCGCCAGCAGCACCTTCAGGGGAGTCACAGATACGCAGTATTTT. The rearrangement links TRBV5-1 to TRBJ2-3; D is possibly TRBD1 (6 bases). Germline CDR1 reads SGHRS; CDR2 reads YFSETQ. The CDR3 spans 15 residues. V was clipped by 4 bases and J by 2 bases, with 14 bases between them.

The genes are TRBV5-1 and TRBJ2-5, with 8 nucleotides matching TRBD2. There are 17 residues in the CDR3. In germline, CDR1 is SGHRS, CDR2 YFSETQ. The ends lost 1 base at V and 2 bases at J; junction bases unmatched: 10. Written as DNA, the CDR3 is TGCGCCAGCAGCTTGTGGAAGGGAGCGGGGGTACAAGAGACCCAGTACTTC. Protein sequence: CASSLWKGAGVQETQYF.

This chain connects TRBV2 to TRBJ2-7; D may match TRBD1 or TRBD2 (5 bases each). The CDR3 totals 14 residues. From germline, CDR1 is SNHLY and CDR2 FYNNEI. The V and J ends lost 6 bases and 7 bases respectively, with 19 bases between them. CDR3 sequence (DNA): TGTGCCAGCAGCGTCCTCGGGACCCGCGTGGAGCAGTACTTC. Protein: CASSVLGTRVEQYF.

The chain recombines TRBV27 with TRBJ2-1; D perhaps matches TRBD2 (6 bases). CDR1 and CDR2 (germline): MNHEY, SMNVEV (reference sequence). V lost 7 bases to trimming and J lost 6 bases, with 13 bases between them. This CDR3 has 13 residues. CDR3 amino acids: CASNRRDSNEQFF. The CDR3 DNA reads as TGTGCCAGCAACCGCAGGGACTCCAATGAGCAGTTCTTC.

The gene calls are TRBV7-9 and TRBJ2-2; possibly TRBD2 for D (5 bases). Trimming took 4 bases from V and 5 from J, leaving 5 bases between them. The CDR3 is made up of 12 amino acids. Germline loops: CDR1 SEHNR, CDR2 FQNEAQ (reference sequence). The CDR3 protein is CASSWETGELFF. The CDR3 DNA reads TGTGCCAGCAGCTGGGAGACCGGGGAGCTGTTTTTT.

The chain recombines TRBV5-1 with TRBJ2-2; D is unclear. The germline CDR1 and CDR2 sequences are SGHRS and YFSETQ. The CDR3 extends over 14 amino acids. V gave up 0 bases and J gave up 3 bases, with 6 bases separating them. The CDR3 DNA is TGCGCCAGCAGCTTGGGTGCAGACACCGGGGAGCTGTTTTTT. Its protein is CASSLGADTGELFF.

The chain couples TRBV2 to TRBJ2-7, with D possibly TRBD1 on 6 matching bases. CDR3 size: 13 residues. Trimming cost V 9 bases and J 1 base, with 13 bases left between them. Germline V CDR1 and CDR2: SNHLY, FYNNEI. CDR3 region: CASMGQLSYEQYF. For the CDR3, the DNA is TGTGCCAGTATGGGACAACTATCCTACGAGCAGTACTTC.

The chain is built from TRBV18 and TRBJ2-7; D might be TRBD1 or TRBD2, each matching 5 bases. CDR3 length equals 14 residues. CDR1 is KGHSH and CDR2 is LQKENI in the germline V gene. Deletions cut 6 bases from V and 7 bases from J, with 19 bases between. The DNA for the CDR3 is TGTGCCAGCTCGCTGGGGACGGTCCTTGGGGAGCAGTACTTC. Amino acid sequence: CASSLGTVLGEQYF.

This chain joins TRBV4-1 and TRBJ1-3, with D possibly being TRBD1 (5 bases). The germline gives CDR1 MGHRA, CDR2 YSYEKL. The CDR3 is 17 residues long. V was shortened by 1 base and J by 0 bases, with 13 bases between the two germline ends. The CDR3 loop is CASSQGQPYPSGNTIYF. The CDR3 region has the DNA TGCGCCAGCAGCCAAGGACAGCCCTACCCCTCTGGAAACACCATATATTTT.

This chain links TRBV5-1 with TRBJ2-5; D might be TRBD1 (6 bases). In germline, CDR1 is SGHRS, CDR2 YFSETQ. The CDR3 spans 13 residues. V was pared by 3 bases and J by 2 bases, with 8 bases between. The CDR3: CASSWTAQETQYF. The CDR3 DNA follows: TGCGCCAGCAGCTGGACAGCGCAAGAGACCCAGTACTTC.

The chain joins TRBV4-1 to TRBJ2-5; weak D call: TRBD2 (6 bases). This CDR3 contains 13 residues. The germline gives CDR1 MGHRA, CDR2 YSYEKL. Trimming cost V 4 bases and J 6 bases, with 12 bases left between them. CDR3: CASSLGTQKTQYF. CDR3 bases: TGCGCCAGCAGCCTTGGGACTCAGAAGACCCAGTACTTC.

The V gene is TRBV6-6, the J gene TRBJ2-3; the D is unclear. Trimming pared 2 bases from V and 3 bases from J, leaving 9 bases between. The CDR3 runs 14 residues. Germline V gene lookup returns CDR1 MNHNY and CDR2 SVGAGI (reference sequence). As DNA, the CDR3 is TGTGCCAGCAGTTACCGCCCGAGGACAGATACGCAGTATTTT. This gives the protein CASSYRPRTDTQYF.

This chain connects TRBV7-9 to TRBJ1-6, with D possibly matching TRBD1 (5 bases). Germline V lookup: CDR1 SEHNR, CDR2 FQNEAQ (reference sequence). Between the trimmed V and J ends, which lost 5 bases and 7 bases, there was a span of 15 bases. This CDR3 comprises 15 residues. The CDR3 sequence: CASSKRDLYNSPLHF. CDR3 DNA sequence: TGTGCCAGCAGCAAAAGGGACCTCTACAATTCACCCCTCCACTTT.

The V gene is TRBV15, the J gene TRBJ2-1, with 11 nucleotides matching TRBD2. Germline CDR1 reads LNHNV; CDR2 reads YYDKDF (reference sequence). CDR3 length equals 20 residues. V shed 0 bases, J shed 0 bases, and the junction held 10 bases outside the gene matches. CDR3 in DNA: TGTGCCACCAGCAGAGACTCCGGACTAGCGGGCTTTAGCTCCTACAATGAGCAGTTCTTC. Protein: CATSRDSGLAGFSSYNEQFF.